Below, one TCR beta chain is given with its context. Its specificity is not known. This CDR3 contains 13 residues. The ends were cut back, 0 bases at V and 4 bases at J, with 7 bases in the middle. Germline CDR1 and CDR2: SGHDN and FVKESK. This sample is part of a study of cytomegalovirus exposure and HLA in healthy donors. General study findings and limits: 164 TCR beta chains were listed as cytomegalovirus-associated.

Repertoires were generated with immunoSEQ multiplex PCR, while TCRdb's copy carries only in-frame clones and drops some. The repertoire holds fewer than 250,000 clones, with roughly 83% as singletons. Sample: PBMCs. The chain is built from TRBV14 and TRBJ2-7, with a tentative D call TRBD1 (5 bases). This sequence originates from a woman aged 25 to 39 in good health and CMV-seropositive. The CDR3 DNA follows: TGTGCCAGCAGCCAAGATCAGGGTTACGAGCAGTACTTC. It translates to CASSQDQGYEQYF.